What follows are 22 T cell receptor beta chains derived from one specimen sequenced in a study of blood T cell repertoires in COVID-19. Using immunoSEQ multiplex PCR, the repertoire was profiled, and TCRdb retains in-frame clones only, with some absent. The sample lists roughly 180,000 clones, 65% to 85% occurring once. Sequenced material: PBMCs or T cells enriched from blood (not recorded which). These receptors were taken from a woman aged 55-75 years who had recovered from COVID-19.

The V call is TRBV5-5, the J call TRBJ2-3, with D maybe TRBD2 (6 bases). The CDR3 is 14 amino acids. V was cut by 7 bases and J by 2 bases, with 14 bases left in between. Germline loops: CDR1 SGHKS, CDR2 YYEKEE (reference sequence). The CDR3, as DNA: TGTGCCAGCGCGGTGGGGACTTTCACAGATACGCAGTATTTT. It is translated as CASAVGTFTDTQYF.

The chain combines TRBV2 with TRBJ1-2; 8 bases are a match to TRBD1. Per the germline V gene, CDR1 is SNHLY and CDR2 is FYNNEI. The V gene end was trimmed by 2 bases and the J gene end by 4 bases; junction bases not matched to a gene: 6. CDR3 length: 15 residues. The CDR3 protein is CASSELRTGTYGYTF. CDR3 nucleotides: TGTGCCAGCAGTGAACTTAGGACAGGGACCTATGGCTACACCTTC.

The V call is TRBV3-1 (or the pseudogene TRBV3-2), the J call TRBJ1-1; D perhaps matches TRBD1 (5 bases). The germline CDR1 and CDR2 sequences are LGHDT and YNNKEL (reference sequence). V lost 4 bases and J 4 bases, leaving 10 bases between the germline ends. The CDR3 covers 13 residues. CDR3 protein: CASSPRQSTEAFF. DNA of the CDR3: TGTGCCAGCAGCCCGAGACAGTCCACTGAAGCTTTCTTT.

The J gene is TRBJ1-2, the V gene TRBV18; 7 bases fit TRBD1. The CDR3 covers 13 residues. The V gene end was trimmed by 5 bases and the J gene end by 10 bases; junction bases not matched to a gene: 10. CDR1 KGHSH and CDR2 LQKENI come from the germline V gene. The CDR3 sequence: CASSGTSGTDYTF. For the CDR3, the DNA is TGTGCCAGCTCAGGCACGAGTGGGACAGACTACACCTTC.

This chain uses TRBV5-1 with TRBJ2-1; 10 nucleotides match TRBD2. Per the germline V gene, CDR1 is SGHRS and CDR2 is YFSETQ. The length of the CDR3 is 17 residues. V shed 3 bases, J shed 7 bases, and the junction held 13 bases outside the gene matches. As DNA, the CDR3 is TGCGCCAGCAGCTGGGATCCTAGCGGGGGCCTCGGGAATGAGCAGTTCTTC. Protein sequence: CASSWDPSGGLGNEQFF. The full variable domain, with the rest looked up from reference TRBV5-1 and TRBJ2-1, is KAGVTQTPRYLIKTRGQQVTLSCSPISGHRSVSWYQQTPGQGLQFLFEYFSETQRNKGNFPGRFSGRQFSNSRSEMNVSTLELGDSALYLCASSWDPSGGLGNEQFFGPGTRLTVL.

The chain carries TRBV28 and TRBJ1-2; D gene unclear. CDR3 length: 11 amino acids. The V gene's germline CDR1 is MDHEN and CDR2 SYDVKM. Trimming shortened V by 4 bases and J by 8 bases, and 8 bases separated the two germline ends. This CDR3 is CASSYFSGYTF. CDR3 sequence (DNA): TGTGCCAGCAGTTACTTTAGCGGCTACACCTTC.

The chain links TRBV7-8 to TRBJ2-3; 12 bases fit TRBD2. Germline V CDR1 and CDR2: SGHVS, FQNEAQ. The CDR3 consists of 18 residues. With 5 bases clipped from V and 2 bases from J, the junction kept 11 bases outside the gene matches. In DNA form, the CDR3 reads TGTGCCAGCAGCCCCTCTAGCGGGGGGGCCGGATTCACAGATACGCAGTATTTT. This encodes CASSPSSGGAGFTDTQYF.

As for this clone: The identical CDR3 is also encoded by other nucleotide sequences in the sample. J is TRBJ2-7 and V is TRBV29-1; D may be TRBD1 (5 bases). Germline V gives CDR1 SQVTM, CDR2 ANQGSEA. This CDR3 is built from 11 residues. Trimming took 7 bases from V and 6 from J, leaving 13 bases between them. The CDR3 DNA is TGCAGCGCCACGCAGGGTGCCGAGCAGTACTTC. As protein: CSATQGAEQYF.

The chain links TRBV28 to TRBJ1-2; D is unclear. Between the trimmed V and J ends, which lost 3 bases and 2 bases, there was a span of 7 bases. The CDR3 has 13 residues. Germline CDR1 and CDR2: MDHEN and SYDVKM. The CDR3 nucleotides are TGTGCCAGCAGTTTCATGCAGAACTATGGCTACACCTTC. Translated: CASSFMQNYGYTF.

The chain couples TRBV27 to TRBJ1-1; 8 bases match TRBD1. V shed 4 bases, J shed 11 bases, and the junction held 12 bases outside the gene matches. The germline V gene has CDR1 MNHEY and CDR2 SMNVEV (reference sequence). The length of the CDR3 is 14 residues. CDR3 DNA sequence: TGTGCCAGCAGTTCCCGGCGGACAGGGCCTTTGGCTTTCTTT. Protein sequence: CASSSRRTGPLAFF.

This sequence joins TRBV30 and TRBJ2-5; 12 positions match TRBD2. Germline V gene lookup returns CDR1 GTSNPN and CDR2 SVGIG (reference sequence). J was trimmed by 4 bases and V by 4 bases; bases with no gene match: 4. This CDR3 contains 14 residues. CDR3 loop: CAWTSGRARETQYF. Here the CDR3 DNA reads TGTGCCTGGACTAGCGGGAGGGCCCGAGAGACCCAGTACTTC.

This clone was recorded only once. The chain links TRBV18 to TRBJ1-2, with TRBD1 matching 7 bases. Looked up from germline, CDR1 is KGHSH and CDR2 is LQKENI. J lost 2 bases, V lost 6 bases, and 9 bases had no gene match. CDR3 length: 15 amino acids. CDR3 bases: TGTGCCAGCTCGCGAGAGGGGGCTCTCAACTATGGCTACACCTTC. It specifies CASSREGALNYGYTF.

In its sample, this clone was seen once. The chain links TRBV18 to TRBJ2-2; TRBD1 agrees at 8 bases. Germline values: CDR1 KGHSH, CDR2 LQKENI. Germline trimming cut 1 base from V and 0 bases from J; bases unmatched to any gene: 4. CDR3 length: 17 amino acids. The CDR3 region has the DNA TGTGCCAGCTCACCACGACAGGGGCTTTCGAACACCGGGGAGCTGTTTTTT. Translating it yields CASSPRQGLSNTGELFF.

This chain uses TRBV28 with TRBJ1-4; 7 nucleotides align to TRBD1. Germline trimming cut 9 bases from V and 7 bases from J; bases unmatched to any gene: 14. This CDR3 spans 15 amino acids. Germline V lookup: CDR1 MDHEN, CDR2 SYDVKM. CDR3 residues: CASFGPRQGVEKLFF. The CDR3 coding sequence is TGTGCCAGTTTTGGACCCAGACAGGGTGTTGAAAAACTGTTTTTT.

The chain links TRBV10-3 to TRBJ2-6; TRBD1 is a possible D gene (5 bases). V was cut by 4 bases and J by 2 bases, with 9 bases left in between. Per the germline V gene, CDR1 is ENHRY and CDR2 is SYGVKD. The CDR3 consists of 15 residues. CDR3 residues: CAISGQIAGANVLTF. The CDR3 DNA is TGTGCCATCAGTGGACAGATTGCTGGGGCCAACGTCCTGACTTTC.

This chain joins TRBV5-1 and TRBJ1-2; 7 nucleotides match TRBD1. Germline-derived CDR1 and CDR2 are SGHRS and YFSETQ. This CDR3 has 15 amino acids. J lost 0 bases, V lost 3 bases, and 5 bases had no gene match. In DNA form, the CDR3 reads TGCGCCAGCAGCTATGGACAGGTAGCTAACTATGGCTACACCTTC. It encodes CASSYGQVANYGYTF.

The chain is built from TRBV28 and TRBJ2-7; D possibly corresponds to TRBD1 (6 bases). This CDR3 has 13 residues. The germline V and J ends were trimmed by 5 bases and 2 bases, with 10 bases remaining between them. From germline, CDR1 is MDHEN and CDR2 SYDVKM. In DNA form, the CDR3 reads TGTGCCAGCAGTCCAAGACAGGCCTACGAGCAGTACTTC. This translates into CASSPRQAYEQYF.

The chain carries TRBV5-1 and TRBJ1-1; 10 positions agree with TRBD1. V shed 2 bases and J 8 bases; nucleotides not matched to a gene: 9. This CDR3 is 15 amino acids long. Germline V lookup: CDR1 SGHRS, CDR2 YFSETQ. The CDR3: CASSFGTGAYGEAFF. As DNA, the CDR3 is TGCGCCAGCAGCTTCGGGACAGGGGCATATGGCGAAGCTTTCTTT.

Comment on this clone: Distinct nucleotide sequences in the sample also encode this CDR3. The rearrangement joins TRBV3-1 (or the pseudogene TRBV3-2) to TRBJ2-5, with 8 bases that match TRBD1. This CDR3 is 14 amino acids long. Germline CDR1 reads LGHDT; CDR2 reads YNNKEL (reference sequence). J was trimmed by 5 bases and V by 1 base; bases with no gene match: 3. This chain's CDR3 is CASSQGQGRETQYF. For the CDR3, the DNA is TGTGCCAGCAGCCAAGGACAGGGGAGGGAGACCCAGTACTTC.

The chain has TRBV6-6 and TRBJ1-4, with unresolved D. Germline V gives CDR1 MNHNY, CDR2 SVGAGI (reference sequence). V lost 11 bases and J 8 bases, leaving 18 bases between the germline ends. The CDR3 extends over 13 amino acids. CDR3 nucleotides: TGTGCCGCAAGACACTCTGTAAAAGAAAAACTGTTTTTT. Amino acids: CAARHSVKEKLFF.

This rearrangement joins TRBV25-1 to TRBJ2-5; possibly TRBD1 for D (6 bases). CDR3 size: 14 residues. Germline CDR1 is MGHDK and CDR2 is SYGVNS. V lost 6 bases to trimming and J lost 1 base, with 12 bases between them. The CDR3 loop reads CASRDDRIQETQYF. The CDR3, as DNA: TGTGCCAGCAGAGACGACAGGATCCAAGAGACCCAGTACTTC.

V gene TRBV5-1 combines with J gene TRBJ2-3; 7 bases are shared with TRBD2. The V and J ends lost 4 bases and 2 bases, in that order; junction bases with no gene match: 13. The length of the CDR3 is 17 residues. Per germline, CDR1 SGHRS and CDR2 YFSETQ. In nucleotides, the CDR3 is TGCGCCAGCAGCCTAACAACCGGGACTATCAACACAGATACGCAGTATTTT. This translates into CASSLTTGTINTDTQYF.